These 13 T cell receptor beta chains were all obtained from the same sample, sequenced in a study of post-analysis software for immune sequencing data. Study results and limitations: Higher frequency in patients than in controls was seen for about 5 TRBV segments, with TRBV5-6, TRBV5-1 and TRBV20-1 among them.

Libraries were made from TCR beta cDNA, and they carried unique molecular identifiers. TCRdb redid the calling of the PCR reads with MiXCR, one entry per CDR3 protein. The top ten clones hold 4.9% of a sample with approximately 730,000 distinct CDR3 sequences, 35% to 55% of them seen once. No antigen is known for these receptors. The sequenced sample consisted of blood. The receptors shown here come from a girl aged 5-17 years with multiple sclerosis.

This clonotype was counted a few times. An end of the junction differs from the germline gene, which may be a read error. This chain links TRBV15 with TRBJ1-6; D not certain. Per germline, CDR1 LNHNV and CDR2 YYDKDF (reference sequence). This CDR3 comprises 16 residues. The CDR3 coding sequence is TGTGCCACCAGCAGAGATCGGATGACTTGGAATTCGCCCCTCCACTTT. Its protein product is CATSRDRMTWNSPLHF.

This chain links TRBV15 with TRBJ2-3; 9 bases match TRBD1. V trimming: 5 bases; J trimming: 6 bases; junction bases outside the gene matches: 9. Germline V gene lookup returns CDR1 LNHNV and CDR2 YYDKDF (reference sequence). The CDR3 has 15 residues. CDR3: CATSPWTGEADTQYF. The CDR3 nucleotides read TGTGCCACCAGCCCCTGGACAGGGGAAGCGGATACGCAGTATTTT.

The chain uses TRBV7-9 and TRBJ2-4, with 10 bases identical to TRBD2. The DNA matches TRBJ2-7 better at its end, which makes the J call doubtful. The germline CDR1 and CDR2 sequences are SEHNR and FQNEAQ (reference sequence). CDR3 length equals 15 residues. CDR3 nucleotide sequence: TGTGCCAGCTCGGGGAGGGCTAGCGGGAGTTTCGAGCAGTACTTC. Amino acids: CASSGRASGSFEQYF.

The chain employs TRBV9 and TRBJ2-1; no reliable D call. V was trimmed by 5 bases and J by 2 bases, leaving 14 bases between them. This CDR3 contains 15 residues. Germline V gene sequence: CDR1 SGDLS, CDR2 YYNGEE. CDR3 sequence: CASRPGWGPYNEQFF. The CDR3 DNA sequence: TGTGCCAGCAGACCCGGATGGGGTCCCTACAATGAGCAGTTCTTC.

J is TRBJ2-2 and V is TRBV28; 7 bases map to TRBD2. Germline values: CDR1 MDHEN, CDR2 SYDVKM. V trimming: 5 bases; J trimming: 6 bases; junction bases outside the gene matches: 6. This CDR3 spans 14 amino acids. CDR3 region: CASSGLGSPGELFF. In nucleotides, the CDR3 is TGTGCCAGCAGTGGACTAGGTAGTCCCGGGGAGCTGTTTTTT. The full variable domain, with the rest looked up from reference TRBV28 and TRBJ2-2, is DVKVTQSSRYLVKRTGEKVFLECVQDMDHENMFWYRQDPGLGLRLIYFSYDVKMKEKGDIPEGYSVSREKKERFSLILESASTNQTSMYLCASSGLGSPGELFFGEGSRLTVL.

The chain links TRBV4-1 to TRBJ2-2; D perhaps matches TRBD1 (5 bases). The CDR3 sequence is 18 residues long. Per germline, CDR1 MGHRA and CDR2 YSYEKL. Trimming cost V 4 bases and J 4 bases, with 22 bases left between them. DNA for the CDR3: TGCGCCAGCAGCCCAGGGCAGGGTAATTTCAGGATCACCGGGGAGCTGTTTTTT. It is translated as CASSPGQGNFRITGELFF.

The V call is TRBV7-9, the J call TRBJ2-7, with a tentative D call TRBD1 (6 bases). This CDR3 comprises 14 residues. V was trimmed by 4 bases and J by 6 bases, leaving 16 bases between them. Germline CDR1 SEHNR, CDR2 FQNEAQ (reference sequence). CDR3 loop: CASSSTGWKGEQYF. CDR3 nucleotides: TGTGCCAGCAGCTCGACAGGTTGGAAGGGCGAGCAGTACTTC. The full variable domain, rest sourced from reference TRBV7-9 and TRBJ2-7, is DTGVSQNPRHKITKRGQNVTFRCDPISEHNRLYWYRQTLGQGPEFLTYFQNEAQLEKSRLLSDRFSAERPKGSFSTLEIQRTEQGDSAMYLCASSSTGWKGEQYFGPGTRLTVT.

This clonotype was seen only a few times. The chain has TRBV29-1 and TRBJ2-1; D remains ambiguous. CDR3 length: 13 amino acids. Germline loops: CDR1 SQVTM, CDR2 ANQGSEA. The V end lost 4 bases, the J end lost 4 bases, and 11 bases lay between the germline ends. CDR3 in DNA: TGCAGCGTTGGGGGTATTCCATACAATGAGCAGTTCTTC. Translated: CSVGGIPYNEQFF.

The chain employs TRBV29-1 and TRBJ2-6; 9 bases agree with TRBD1. CDR3 size: 16 residues. Germline-derived CDR1 and CDR2 are SQVTM and ANQGSEA. Trimming removed 4 bases from V and 2 bases from J; junction bases left unmatched: 6. CDR3 bases: TGCAGCGTTGTGGACAGGGGTAGAACTGGGGCCAACGTCCTGACTTTC. Its translation is CSVVDRGRTGANVLTF.

This clonotype was found many times. For the CDR3, the DNA is TGCAGCGTTGTCCTCTCTGGGGCCAACGTCCTGACTTTC. Its translation is CSVVLSGANVLTF. This chain links TRBV29-1 with TRBJ2-6; the D is unclear. The V end lost 4 bases, the J end lost 0 bases, and 4 bases lay between the germline ends. There are 13 residues in the CDR3. Germline V lookup: CDR1 SQVTM, CDR2 ANQGSEA.

The chain carries TRBV6-4 and TRBJ1-2, with D hard to call. V lost 0 bases to trimming and J lost 4 bases, with 9 bases between them. The V gene's germline CDR1 is MRHNA and CDR2 SNTAGT. CDR3 length equals 14 residues. The chain's CDR3 is CASSDSTAGYGYTF. In DNA form, the CDR3 reads TGTGCCAGCAGTGACTCGACTGCCGGCTATGGCTACACCTTC.

The sample holds a few counts of this clonotype. The genes are TRBV6-5 and TRBJ1-2; D might be TRBD1 (6 bases). The V end lost 0 bases, the J end lost 5 bases, and 10 bases lay between the germline ends. Germline CDR1 and CDR2: MNHEY and SVGAGI. The CDR3 is made up of 14 amino acids. The CDR3 protein is CASSYSGTLYGYTF. CDR3 bases: TGTGCCAGCAGTTACTCCGGGACACTTTATGGCTACACCTTC.

This clonotype was observed a few times. This chain links TRBV10-3 with TRBJ2-1, with D possibly matching TRBD2 (5 bases). This CDR3 is built from 13 residues. V was clipped by 4 bases and J by 5 bases, with 9 bases between them. CDR1 is ENHRY and CDR2 is SYGVKD in the germline V gene. The CDR3 reads CAISGSGDNEQFF. The CDR3 nucleotides are TGTGCCATCAGTGGATCCGGGGACAATGAGCAGTTCTTC.